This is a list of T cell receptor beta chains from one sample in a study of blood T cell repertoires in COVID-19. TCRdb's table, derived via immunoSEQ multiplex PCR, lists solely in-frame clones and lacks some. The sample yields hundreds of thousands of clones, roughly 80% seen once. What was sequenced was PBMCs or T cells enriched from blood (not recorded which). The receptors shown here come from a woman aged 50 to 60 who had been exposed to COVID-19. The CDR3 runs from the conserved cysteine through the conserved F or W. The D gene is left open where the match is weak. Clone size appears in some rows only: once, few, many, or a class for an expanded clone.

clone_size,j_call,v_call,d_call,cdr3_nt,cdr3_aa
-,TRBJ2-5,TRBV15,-,TGTGCCACCAGCAGAGATGGGTCCCGGGGGGAGACCCAGTACTTC,CATSRDGSRGETQYF
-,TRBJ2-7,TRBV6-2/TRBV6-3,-,TGTGCCAGCAGCCATAGTCGCTCCTACGAGCAGTACTTC,CASSHSRSYEQYF
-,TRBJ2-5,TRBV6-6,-,TGTGCCAGCAGTTCCGACCAAGAGACCCAGTACTTC,CASSSDQETQYF
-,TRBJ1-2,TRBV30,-,TGTGCCTGGATGGACAGTGGCTATGGCTACACCTTC,CAWMDSGYGYTF
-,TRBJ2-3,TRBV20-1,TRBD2,TGCAGTGCTAGTGGGCTAGCGGGATCACGTAGGACAGATACGCAGTATTTT,CSASGLAGSRRTDTQYF
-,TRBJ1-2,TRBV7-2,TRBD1,TGTGCCAGCAGGGATTTGGGGGGGACAGGGGATGGCTACACCTTC,CASRDLGGTGDGYTF
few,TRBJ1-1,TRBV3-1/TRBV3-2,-,TGTGCCAGCAGCCAAATGGCGGGAATGGCTGAAGCTTTCTTT,CASSQMAGMAEAFF
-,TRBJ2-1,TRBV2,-,TGTGCCAGCAGTGGACTAGAAGATGAGCAGTTCTTC,CASSGLEDEQFF
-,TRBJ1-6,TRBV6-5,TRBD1,TGTGCCACCCGGACAGGGGAATCACCCCTCCACTTT,CATRTGESPLHF
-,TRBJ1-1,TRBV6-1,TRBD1,TGTGCCAGCAGTGAAGCGAACAGGGGTGAAGCTTTCTTT,CASSEANRGEAFF
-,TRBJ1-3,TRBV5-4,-,TGTGCCAGCAGCCTCACTGGGGGGGGCAACACCATATATTTT,CASSLTGGGNTIYF
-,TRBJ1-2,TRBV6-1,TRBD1,TGTGCCAGCAGTGAAACAGGGGTATTATGGACACTTAACTTC,CASSETGVLWTLNF
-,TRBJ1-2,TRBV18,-,TGTGCCAGCTCCCCCTCCGGAGGCAGGGAAGGGGAGGATGGCTACACCTTC,CASSPSGGREGEDGYTF
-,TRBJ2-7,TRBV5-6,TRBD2,TGTGCCAGCAGCCTGGGACTAGCGGTCTCCTACGAGCAGTACTTC,CASSLGLAVSYEQYF
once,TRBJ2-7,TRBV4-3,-,TGCGCCAGCAGCCAAGGTACACTATCCTACGAGCAGTACTTC,CASSQGTLSYEQYF
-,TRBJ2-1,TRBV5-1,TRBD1,TGCGCCAGCAGACCCACAGGGGTCAGAGACAATGAGCAGTTCTTC,CASRPTGVRDNEQFF
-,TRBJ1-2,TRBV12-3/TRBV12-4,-,TGTGCCAGCAGTTTGACTACCACCTATGGCTACACCTTC,CASSLTTTYGYTF
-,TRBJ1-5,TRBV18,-,TGTGCCAGCTCGTTAGGACAGACTAATCAGCCCCAGCATTTT,CASSLGQTNQPQHF
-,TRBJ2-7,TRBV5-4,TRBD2,TGTGCCAGCAGCTTAGGCGGGGGTCCTCCCTACGAGCAGTACTTC,CASSLGGGPPYEQYF
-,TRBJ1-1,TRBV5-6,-,TGTGCCAGCAGCCCGCAGGGGTCGAGCACTGAAGCTTTCTTT,CASSPQGSSTEAFF
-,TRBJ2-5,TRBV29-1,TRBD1,TGCAGCGTTAGACAGGGGGGGGAGACCCAGTACTTC,CSVRQGGETQYF
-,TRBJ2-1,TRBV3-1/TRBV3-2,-,TGTGCCAGCAGCCTTGACAGGAGCTCCTACAATGAGCAGTTCTTC,CASSLDRSSYNEQFF
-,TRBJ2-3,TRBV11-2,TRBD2,TGTGCCAGCAGCTTATCCATCGACTCGGTAGCGGGTACGCAGTATTTT,CASSLSIDSVAGTQYF
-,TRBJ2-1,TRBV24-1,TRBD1,TGTGCCACCAGTGATTGGGACAGAGACTACAATGAGCAGTTCTTC,CATSDWDRDYNEQFF
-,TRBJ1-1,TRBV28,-,TGTGCCAGCCGGACTCGGTTCACTGAAGCTTTCTTT,CASRTRFTEAFF
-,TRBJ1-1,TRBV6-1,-,TGTGCCAGCAGTGACGGCGGTGAAGCTTTCTTT,CASSDGGEAFF
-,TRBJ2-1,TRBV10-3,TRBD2,TGTGCCATCAGTGATAGCGGGGGGGCCTACAATGAGCAGTTCTTC,CAISDSGGAYNEQFF
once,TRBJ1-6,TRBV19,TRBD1,TGTGCCAGTAGGGTAGGGGACAGAACTTATAATTCACCCCTCCACTTT,CASRVGDRTYNSPLHF
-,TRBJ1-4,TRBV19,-,TGTGCCAGTAGGGACATAGGGGGAACTAATGAAAAACTGTTTTTT,CASRDIGGTNEKLFF
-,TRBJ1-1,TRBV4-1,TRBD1,TGCGCCAGCAGCCACCGGGAGGGGGCTGGGAACACTGAAGCTTTCTTT,CASSHREGAGNTEAFF
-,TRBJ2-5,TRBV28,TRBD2,TGTGCCTCTCGGCTAGCGGGAGACGAGGAGACCCAGTACTTC,CASRLAGDEETQYF
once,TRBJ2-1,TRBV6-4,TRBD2,TGTGCCAGCAGTGAATCGGCGCCCCTTCTGGCGGGGGGGCGGAATGAGCAGTTCTTC,CASSESAPLLAGGRNEQFF
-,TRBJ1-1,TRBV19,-,TGTGCCAGTAGTATTGGACACGTGAACACTGAAGCTTTCTTT,CASSIGHVNTEAFF
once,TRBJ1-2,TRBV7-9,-,TGTGCCAGCAGCCTAACTCAGGGAGGAGGCTACACCTTC,CASSLTQGGGYTF
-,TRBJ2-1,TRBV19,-,TGTGCCAGTAGTATAGTTGGGCAGGGGAAAATGGATGAGCAGTTCTTC,CASSIVGQGKMDEQFF
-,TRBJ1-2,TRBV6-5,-,TGTGCCAGCAGTTCCGTTGACTATGGCTACACCTTC,CASSSVDYGYTF
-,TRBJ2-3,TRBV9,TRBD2,TGTGCCAGCAGCGTAGTTGCGGGGGGCACAGATACGCAGTATTTT,CASSVVAGGTDTQYF
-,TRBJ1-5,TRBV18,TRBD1,TGTGCCAGCTCACCACTCCCAGGGGGCCATCAGCCCCAGCATTTT,CASSPLPGGHQPQHF
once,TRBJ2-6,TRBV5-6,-,TGTGCCAGCAGCCTGGACTCTCTCTTGGCCAACGTCCTGACTTTC,CASSLDSLLANVLTF
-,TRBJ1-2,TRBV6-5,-,TGTGCCAGCAGTTACCGGGGGACGGATGGCTACACCTTC,CASSYRGTDGYTF
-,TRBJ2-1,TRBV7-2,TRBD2,TGTGCCAGCAGCCCCCCTCGGGGGGGGATCAATGAGCAGTTCTTC,CASSPPRGGINEQFF
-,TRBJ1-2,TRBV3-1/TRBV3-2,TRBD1,TGTGCCAGCAGCCAAGAGGGACAGGGACGGTCTGGCTACACCTTC,CASSQEGQGRSGYTF
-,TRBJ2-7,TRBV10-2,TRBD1,TGCGCCAGCAGGATGACAGGGGACATCCTCTACGAGCAGTACTTC,CASRMTGDILYEQYF
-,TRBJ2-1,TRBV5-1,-,TGCGCCAGCAGCGCCGGGACCTACAATGAGCAGTTCTTC,CASSAGTYNEQFF